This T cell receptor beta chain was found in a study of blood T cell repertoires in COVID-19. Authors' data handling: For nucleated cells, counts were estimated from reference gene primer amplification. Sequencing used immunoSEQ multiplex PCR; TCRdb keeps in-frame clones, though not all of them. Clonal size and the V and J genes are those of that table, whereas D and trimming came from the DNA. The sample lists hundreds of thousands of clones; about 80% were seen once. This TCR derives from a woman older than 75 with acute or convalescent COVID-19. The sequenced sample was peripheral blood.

Here the CDR3 DNA reads TGTGCCAGTAGTCCCAGAGGTATAGTAGGCCCCTACGAGCAGTACTTC. Its translation: CASSPRGIVGPYEQYF. V usage is TRBV19 and J usage is TRBJ2-7; D gene ambiguous. V lost 5 bases, J lost 2 bases, and 19 bases lay in between. Germline loops: CDR1 LNHDA, CDR2 SQIVND (reference sequence). The CDR3 has 16 residues.